This TCR beta chain was sequenced during a study of cytomegalovirus exposure and HLA in healthy donors. Study-level background: Inside one of the first data releases sat about 91 million unique TCRs taken from HLA-typed donors. Findings and caveats of the study: Indistinguishable V segments, including TRBV6-2 and TRBV6-3, were excluded.

The CDR3 totals 17 residues. The V gene end was trimmed by 7 bases and the J gene end by 3 bases; junction bases not matched to a gene: 16. Germline CDR1 and CDR2: SGHNT and YYREEE (reference sequence). Remarks on this clone: Its antigen is as yet unknown.

PCR used 60 Vbeta primers and 13 Jbeta primers. This table comes from immunoSEQ multiplex PCR, and its TCRdb copy is limited to in-frame clones, with some not included. The sample lists 150,000 to 200,000 clones; approximately 80% were seen once. Sequencing was done on a sample of PBMCs. The J gene is TRBJ2-1, the V gene TRBV5-4; 7 bases map to TRBD2. The sequence derives from a woman between 25 and 40 years old in good health and CMV-seropositive. CDR3 DNA sequence: TGTGCCAGCGTAGGGGACTGGGGCCTAGCGGACTACAATGAGCAGTTCTTC. It encodes CASVGDWGLADYNEQFF. Supplemented by reference TRBV5-4 and TRBJ2-1, the full variable domain reads ETGVTQSPTHLIKTRGQQVTLRCSSQSGHNTVSWYQQALGQGPQFIFQYYREEENGRGNFPPRFSGLQFPNYSSELNVNALELDDSALYLCASVGDWGLADYNEQFFGPGTRLTVL.